Given below is one T cell receptor beta chain in context. Its antigen is unknown. The CDR3 has 15 residues. The V gene's germline CDR1 is SGHRS and CDR2 YFSETQ. V was pared by 5 bases and J by 1 base, with 4 bases of the junction left unmatched. Intraepithelial and lamina propria lymphocytes were released after the graft tissue was processed. This entry belongs to a study of graft-versus-host responses after intestinal transplantation. Study-wide background: Isolated intestinal, liver-intestinal, or multivisceral transplants had been given to the recipients. Each recipient received anti-thymocyte globulin induction, then tacrolimus and steroids for about three years.

Method: immunoSEQ multiplex PCR; TCRdb's copy keeps in-frame clones and lacks some. This sample has roughly 4,000 clones; 85% occur once, and the top ten carry 4.8%. Study-wide results and caveats: Some GvH clones appeared in ileal mucosa or blood before recipient bone marrow.

Sample: ileum tissue, taken around 95 weeks after intestinal transplant. This TCR was recovered from a human patient who received an intestinal transplant, so some T cells may come from the graft donor. The chain is built from TRBV5-1 and TRBJ2-5; 11 bases agree with TRBD2. CDR3 residues: CASRVLAGGQETQYF. The CDR3 DNA is TGCGCCAGCAGGGTCCTAGCGGGGGGCCAAGAGACCCAGTACTTC. The variable domain in full, completed from reference TRBV5-1 and TRBJ2-5, reads KAGVTQTPRYLIKTRGQQVTLSCSPISGHRSVSWYQQTPGQGLQFLFEYFSETQRNKGNFPGRFSGRQFSNSRSEMNVSTLELGDSALYLCASRVLAGGQETQYFGPGTRLLVL.